This T cell receptor beta chain comes out of a study of control samples from healthy donors and cancer patients. Germline V gene sequence: CDR1 SGHRS, CDR2 YFSETQ. There are 15 residues in the CDR3. V was trimmed by 3 bases and J by 0 bases, leaving 9 bases between them. Profiled with immunoSEQ multiplex PCR; TCRdb holds only in-frame clones, not every one. The data contain more than 65,000 clones, approximately 88% of them singletons. Only one count was recorded for this clone. The sequence was collected from a man over 45 in good health. The J gene is TRBJ2-2, the V gene TRBV5-1, with D hard to call. The source material was blood. The CDR3 DNA reads as TGCGCCAGCAGCTATCTCGCAGCGAACACCGGGGAGCTGTTTTTT. Its translation is CASSYLAANTGELFF.